Listed here are 25 T cell receptor beta chains from one sample, sequenced in a study of T cell responses to AZD1222 COVID-19 vaccine. Here immunoSEQ multiplex PCR was the method, and the copy in TCRdb shows in-frame clones only, minus some. Among around 180,000 clones, roughly nine tenths were seen once, and the ten largest hold 6.5% to 8.5%. This specimen consisted of peripheral blood, obtained on day 0 of AZD1222 vaccination. These receptors all come from an adult in good health.

This chain uses TRBV15 with TRBJ1-1; no clear D. This CDR3 is 14 amino acids long. Germline V lookup: CDR1 LNHNV, CDR2 YYDKDF (reference sequence). V lost 3 bases, J lost 1 base, and 9 bases lay in between. CDR3 protein: CATSRYIGNTEAFF. CDR3 in DNA: TGTGCCACCAGCAGGTATATCGGGAACACTGAAGCTTTCTTT.

This CDR3 is CASAPGYYEQYF. The CDR3 bases are TGTGCCAGCGCACCGGGTTACTACGAGCAGTACTTC. The rearrangement joins TRBV7-3 to TRBJ2-7; D is unclear. The CDR3 spans 12 residues. Germline V gives CDR1 SGHTA, CDR2 FQGTGA. V lost 8 bases and J lost 3, with 11 bases in between. The full variable domain, rest sourced from reference TRBV7-3 and TRBJ2-7, is GAGVSQTPSNKVTEKGKYVELRCDPISGHTALYWYRQSLGQGPEFLIYFQGTGAADDSGLPNDRFFAVRPEGSVSTLKIQRTERGDSAVYLCASAPGYYEQYFGPGTRLTVT.

The V gene is TRBV3-1 (or the pseudogene TRBV3-2), the J gene TRBJ1-4, with TRBD1 identical over 7 bases. The germline gives CDR1 LGHDT, CDR2 YNNKEL (reference sequence). The CDR3 runs to 16 residues. Trimming at V came to 1 base and at J to 8 bases, leaving 10 bases not matched to a gene. This CDR3 is CASSQGVRAGGEKLFF. The CDR3 DNA follows: TGTGCCAGCAGCCAAGGGGTTAGGGCAGGGGGAGAAAAACTGTTTTTT.

The rearrangement joins TRBV15 to TRBJ1-5, with 9 bases matching TRBD1. The CDR3 runs 14 residues. V was clipped by 5 bases and J by 6 bases; unmatched bases: 5. Germline V gene sequence: CDR1 LNHNV, CDR2 YYDKDF (reference sequence). The CDR3 nucleotides read TGTGCCACCAGCTTGACAGGGGGTGGTCAGCCCCAGCATTTT. It is translated as CATSLTGGGQPQHF.

The chain joins TRBV9 to TRBJ2-2; 7 bases fit TRBD1. Germline trimming cut 4 bases from V and 4 bases from J; bases unmatched to any gene: 4. The CDR3 is 14 residues long. Looked up from germline, CDR1 is SGDLS and CDR2 is YYNGEE. The CDR3 DNA reads TGTGCCAGCAGCTCGGACAGGCTCACCGGGGAGCTGTTTTTT. Its protein product is CASSSDRLTGELFF.

Here the CDR3 DNA reads TGCAGCGTCGGGGGAGGTTCTGGAAACACCATATATTTT. Amino acids: CSVGGGSGNTIYF. The V and J genes are TRBV29-1 and TRBJ1-3; D may be TRBD1 (5 bases). V was clipped by 6 bases and J by 1 base, with 10 bases between them. CDR1 is SQVTM, CDR2 ANQGSEA, per germline. The CDR3 runs to 13 residues.

This clone was recorded only once. This chain links TRBV5-5 with TRBJ1-2; TRBD1 agrees at 7 bases. The CDR3 has 14 amino acids. CDR1 and CDR2 from the germline V gene are SGHKS and YYEKEE (reference sequence). Trimming took 4 bases from V and 4 from J; bases not matched to a gene: 7. CDR3 DNA sequence: TGTGCCAGCAGCGGGGGGACAGACCTCTATGGCTACACCTTC. Protein: CASSGGTDLYGYTF.

V and J are TRBV5-4 and TRBJ1-1; the D is unclear. Between the trimmed V and J ends, which lost 4 bases and 3 bases, there was a span of 16 bases. The CDR3 runs 15 residues. The germline V gene encodes CDR1 SGHNT and CDR2 YYREEE (reference sequence). The CDR3: CASSPEYRRDTEAFF. The CDR3 DNA reads TGTGCCAGCAGCCCCGAATACAGACGGGACACTGAAGCTTTCTTT.

The DNA of the CDR3 is TGTGCCAGCAGTGAACCCAACTCTGGTCAGCCCCAGCATTTT. Protein: CASSEPNSGQPQHF. The J gene is TRBJ1-5, the V gene TRBV25-1; D remains unclear. CDR3 size: 14 residues. Trimming took 2 bases from V and 6 from J, leaving 11 bases between them. Looked up from germline, CDR1 is MGHDK and CDR2 is SYGVNS.

V gene TRBV5-1 combines with J gene TRBJ2-1; D unresolved. Trimming stripped 3 bases from V and 8 bases from J, with 9 bases between. Germline CDR1 is SGHRS and CDR2 is YFSETQ. This CDR3 has 12 amino acids. The CDR3 loop is CASSSDIYEQFF. The DNA of the CDR3 is TGCGCCAGCAGCTCCGACATATATGAGCAGTTCTTC.

This clone was seen once. The chain is built from TRBV15 and TRBJ1-4; no firm D call. CDR1 and CDR2 (germline): LNHNV, YYDKDF (reference sequence). The CDR3 totals 17 residues. Trimming took off 0 bases at V and 0 bases at J, with 11 bases between the two ends. The CDR3 region has the DNA TGTGCCACCAGCAGAGATCTGGGAAGAGCAACTAATGAAAAACTGTTTTTT. This translates into CATSRDLGRATNEKLFF.

The chain is built from TRBV4-2 and TRBJ1-6, with no clear D. The CDR3 is made up of 15 amino acids. Per germline, CDR1 LGHNA and CDR2 YNFKEQ. V was clipped by 1 base and J by 8 bases, with 12 bases between them. Here the CDR3 reads CASSQAHRRDSPLHF. The CDR3 DNA follows: TGTGCCAGCAGCCAAGCCCACCGGCGGGATTCACCCCTCCACTTT.

CDR3 region: CASSLGTGGPPTEAFF. The CDR3 DNA reads as TGTGCCAGCAGCTTAGGGACAGGGGGCCCACCCACTGAAGCTTTCTTT. The chain joins TRBV11-1 to TRBJ1-1; TRBD1 aligns across 11 bases. J lost 4 bases, V lost 1 base, and 5 bases had no gene match. This CDR3 comprises 16 residues. CDR1 is SGHAT and CDR2 is FQDESV in the germline V gene (reference sequence).

The CDR3: CASSRGWDYGYTF. CDR3 DNA sequence: TGTGCCAGCAGCCGCGGGTGGGACTATGGCTACACCTTC. This chain links TRBV12-3 or TRBV12-4 with TRBJ1-2; D unresolved. The CDR3 is made up of 13 amino acids. Trimming removed 6 bases from V and 3 bases from J, with 11 bases in between.

This clone was picked up one time. The chain is built from TRBV5-5 and TRBJ2-1; 13 positions agree with TRBD2. The CDR3 has 15 amino acids. CDR1 is SGHKS, CDR2 YYEKEE, per germline (reference sequence). V was pared by 3 bases and J by 6 bases, with 3 bases of the junction left unmatched. In DNA, the CDR3 is TGTGCCAGCAGCTACGGGACTAGCGGGGTCAATGAGCAGTTCTTC. This sequence encodes CASSYGTSGVNEQFF.

This chain links TRBV7-9 with TRBJ2-7; D might be TRBD1 or TRBD2, each matching 5 bases. This CDR3 region has 14 residues. Germline V lookup: CDR1 SEHNR, CDR2 FQNEAQ (reference sequence). Trimming pared 0 bases from V and 0 bases from J, leaving 6 bases between. The CDR3 loop is CASSLAGVSYEQYF. As DNA, the CDR3 is TGTGCCAGCAGCTTAGCGGGGGTCTCCTACGAGCAGTACTTC. Filled out from reference TRBV7-9 and TRBJ2-7, the complete variable domain reads DTGVSQNPRHKITKRGQNVTFRCDPISEHNRLYWYRQTLGQGPEFLTYFQNEAQLEKSRLLSDRFSAERPKGSFSTLEIQRTEQGDSAMYLCASSLAGVSYEQYFGPGTRLTVT.

The chain employs TRBV5-1 and TRBJ2-5, with TRBD2 matching over 9 bases. The CDR3 is 13 residues long. With V trimmed by 4 bases and J by 5 bases, 3 bases remained unmatched. Germline V lookup: CDR1 SGHRS, CDR2 YFSETQ. The CDR3: CASSQTSGETQYF. In DNA, the CDR3 is TGCGCCAGCAGCCAAACTAGCGGGGAGACCCAGTACTTC.

This clone came up a few times. The chain uses TRBV5-5 and TRBJ1-6; 8 bases line up with TRBD1. Germline CDR1 and CDR2: SGHKS and YYEKEE (reference sequence). The CDR3 is 16 residues long. V trimming: 0 bases; J trimming: 13 bases; junction bases outside the gene matches: 12. This chain's CDR3 is CASSLVGGQGLSPLHF. CDR3 in DNA: TGTGCCAGCAGCTTGGTTGGTGGACAGGGTTTATCTCCCCTCCACTTT.

This clone showed up just once. The chain couples TRBV2 to TRBJ2-7; D is ambiguous. Germline V gives CDR1 SNHLY, CDR2 FYNNEI. V lost 6 bases and J lost 3, with 15 bases in between. The CDR3 is 14 amino acids. CDR3 in DNA: TGTGCCAGCAGCGACCCTGGCCTACACTACGAGCAGTACTTC. This translates into CASSDPGLHYEQYF.

The gene calls are TRBV19 and TRBJ2-7; 7 bases fit TRBD2. The CDR3 spans 14 residues. With 6 bases clipped from V and 2 bases from J, the junction kept 7 bases outside the gene matches. Germline V gives CDR1 LNHDA, CDR2 SQIVND (reference sequence). The CDR3 spells CASREGAGAYEQYF. As DNA, the CDR3 is TGTGCCAGTAGAGAGGGTGCGGGGGCCTACGAGCAGTACTTC.

The V call is TRBV10-3, the J call TRBJ1-4; perhaps TRBD1 as D (5 bases). The V gene's germline CDR1 is ENHRY and CDR2 SYGVKD. V lost 4 bases and J 6 bases, leaving 18 bases between the germline ends. This CDR3 region has 16 residues. The CDR3 here is CAISGEVRGGDEKLFF. In DNA form, the CDR3 reads TGTGCCATCAGTGGAGAGGTAAGGGGCGGGGATGAAAAACTGTTTTTT.

The rearrangement joins TRBV29-1 to TRBJ1-2, with 9 bases identical to TRBD1. Germline V gene sequence: CDR1 SQVTM, CDR2 ANQGSEA. V dropped 4 bases and J dropped 7; count of bases not matched to a gene: 7. The CDR3 sequence is 13 residues long. CDR3 sequence (DNA): TGCAGCGTTGTCCCGGGACAGGGAAGTGGCTACACCTTC. This sequence encodes CSVVPGQGSGYTF.

The rearrangement uses TRBV5-5 and TRBJ1-1; no reliable D call. This CDR3 has 14 amino acids. CDR1 is SGHKS and CDR2 is YYEKEE in the germline V gene (reference sequence). V was cut by 0 bases and J by 3 bases, with 9 bases left in between. The CDR3 DNA reads TGTGCCAGCAGCTTGGGGCTAAGGGACACTGAAGCTTTCTTT. It specifies CASSLGLRDTEAFF.

Regarding this clone: The junction departs from germline at one end; a sequencing error may be responsible. V is TRBV6-1 and J is TRBJ1-3; D is uncertain. Germline loops: CDR1 MNHNS, CDR2 SASEGT. The CDR3 spans 12 residues. DNA for the CDR3: TGTGCCAGCAGTGATCTTGGATACACCATATATTTT. Translated, it gives CASSDLGYTIYF.

The gene calls are TRBV11-2 and TRBJ2-7; 10 bases match TRBD1. V was clipped by 4 bases and J by 2 bases; unmatched bases: 2. The length of the CDR3 is 14 residues. Germline-derived CDR1 and CDR2 are SGHAT and FQNNGV. CDR3 region: CASSSDRGTYEQYF. In DNA form, the CDR3 reads TGTGCCAGCAGCTCGGACAGGGGGACCTACGAGCAGTACTTC. The complete variable domain, with remaining parts taken from reference TRBV11-2 and TRBJ2-7, reads EAGVAQSPRYKIIEKRQSVAFWCNPISGHATLYWYQQILGQGPKLLIQFQNNGVVDDSQLPKDRFSAERLKGVDSTLKIQPAKLEDSAVYLCASSSDRGTYEQYFGPGTRLTVT.